Sequencing of this T cell receptor (beta chain) was carried out in a study of blood T cell repertoires in COVID-19. At the level of the study: PBMCs, B-cell-depleted T cells, or T cells were the source of the cDNA or gDNA that made up the material.

This CDR3 spans 14 amino acids. Germline trimming cut 4 bases from V and 1 base from J; bases unmatched to any gene: 3. Germline-derived CDR1 and CDR2 are KGHSH and LQKENI. Source study methods: Amplifying reference gene primers gave estimates of nucleated cell counts. Assay used: immunoSEQ multiplex PCR; TCRdb lists only in-frame clones, some missing. D and trimming come from the DNA, and the V and J calls and clone size come from that table. The sample holds around 130,000 clones, roughly 90% seen once. The chain couples TRBV18 to TRBJ1-1; 7 positions agree with TRBD1. Sequenced material: peripheral blood. The TCR originated in a man in his 70s with active COVID-19. Here the CDR3 reads CASSRRQGNTEAFF. The DNA for the CDR3 is TGTGCCAGCTCACGACGACAGGGGAACACTGAAGCTTTCTTT.